The following is a T cell receptor beta chain sequence with its context. This record comes from a study of blood T cell repertoires in COVID-19. The germline CDR1 and CDR2 sequences are SGHTA and FQGTGA. The CDR3 runs 15 residues. Trimming removed 1 base from V and 8 bases from J, with 17 bases in between. Original analysis: By means of reference gene primer amplification, nucleated cell counts were estimated. Measured with immunoSEQ multiplex PCR; TCRdb has only the in-frame clones, and not every one. V, J and clone size derive from that table, while D and trimming were established from the DNA sequence. Of some 78,000 clones listed, around 85% are singletons.

The sample was peripheral blood. The gene calls are TRBV7-3 and TRBJ1-2, with a weak D call TRBD1 (5 bases). The clonotype originates from a woman of 80 years or more with active or convalescent COVID-19. CDR3 sequence reads: CASSLMSGGEGGYTF. For the CDR3, the DNA is TGTGCCAGCAGCTTAATGTCGGGAGGGGAAGGCGGCTACACCTTC.